This T cell receptor (beta chain) appears in the sequencing data of a study of cytotoxic CD8 clonotypes in ibrutinib-treated CLL. Generated by immunoSEQ multiplex PCR, the TCRdb table keeps only in-frame clones and is missing some. The data hold 150,000 to 200,000 clones, with roughly 90% observed a single time. This TCR came from a human donor with chronic lymphocytic leukemia. The input for sequencing was PBMCs, taken at disease progression, from a patient treated with ibrutinib.

CDR3 DNA sequence: TGTGCCAGCAGCCCGAAAGGAGCGGCAGGGGGCACAGATACGCAGTATTTT. This codes for CASSPKGAAGGTDTQYF. V usage is TRBV7-3 and J usage is TRBJ2-3; D possibly corresponds to TRBD1 (6 bases). There are 17 residues in the CDR3. Germline V gene sequence: CDR1 SGHTA, CDR2 FQGTGA. Between the trimmed V and J ends, which lost 5 bases and 1 base, there was a span of 19 bases.